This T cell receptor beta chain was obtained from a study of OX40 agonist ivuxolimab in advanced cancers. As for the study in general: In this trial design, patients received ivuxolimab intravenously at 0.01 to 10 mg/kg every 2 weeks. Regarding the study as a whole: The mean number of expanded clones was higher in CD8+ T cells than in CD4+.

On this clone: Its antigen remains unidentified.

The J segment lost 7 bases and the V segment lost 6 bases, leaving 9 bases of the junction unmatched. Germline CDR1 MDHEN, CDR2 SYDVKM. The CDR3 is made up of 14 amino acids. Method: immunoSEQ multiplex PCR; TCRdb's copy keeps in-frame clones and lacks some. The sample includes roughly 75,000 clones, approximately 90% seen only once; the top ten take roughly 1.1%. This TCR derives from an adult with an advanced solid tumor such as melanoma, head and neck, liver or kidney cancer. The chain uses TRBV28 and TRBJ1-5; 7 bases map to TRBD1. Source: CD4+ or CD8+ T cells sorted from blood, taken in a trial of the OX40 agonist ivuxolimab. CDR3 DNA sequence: TGTGCCAGCAGCCAGGGACAGCTCCTCCAGCCCCAGCATTTT. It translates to CASSQGQLLQPQHF.